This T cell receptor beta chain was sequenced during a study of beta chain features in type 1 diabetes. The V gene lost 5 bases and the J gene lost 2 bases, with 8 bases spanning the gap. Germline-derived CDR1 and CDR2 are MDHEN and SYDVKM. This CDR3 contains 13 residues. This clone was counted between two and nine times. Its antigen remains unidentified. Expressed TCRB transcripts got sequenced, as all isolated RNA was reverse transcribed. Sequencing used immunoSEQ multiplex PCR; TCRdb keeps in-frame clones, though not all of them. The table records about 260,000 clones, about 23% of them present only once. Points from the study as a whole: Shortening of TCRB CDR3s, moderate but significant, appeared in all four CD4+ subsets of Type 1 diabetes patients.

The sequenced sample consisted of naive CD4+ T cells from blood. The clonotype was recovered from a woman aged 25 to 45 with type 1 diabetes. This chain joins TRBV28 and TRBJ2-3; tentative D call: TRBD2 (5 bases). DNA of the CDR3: TGTGCCAGCAGTCGGACTGCCACAGATACGCAGTATTTT. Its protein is CASSRTATDTQYF.